This TCR beta chain emerged from a study of human T cells and chemical hapten exposure. TCRdb used MiXCR to reprocess the RACE reads, holding one entry per CDR3 protein. Counted here are a few hundred thousand distinct CDR3 sequences, approximately 8.6% occurring once; the ten biggest clones make up 2.3%. Per the germline V gene, CDR1 is MNHEY and CDR2 is SVGEGT. This CDR3 is built from 14 residues. V lost 7 bases and J lost 4; bases outside the gene matches: 6. Time point in this sample: pre-sensitization, week 0. The treatment: therapeutic diphenylcyclopropenone sensitization with weekly scalp DPC. The chain employs TRBV6-2 or TRBV6-3 and TRBJ2-2; TRBD1 matches 7 bases. This TCR derives from a woman aged 40 to 49 with alopecia areata. Some clones in this sample may be carry-over from other donors' samples. The material was whole blood, obtained in connection with sensitization to the hapten diphenylcyclopropenone (DPC). CDR3 residues: CASKPTGSTGELFF. CDR3 coding DNA: TGTGCCAGCAAACCGACAGGGAGCACCGGGGAGCTGTTTTTT.